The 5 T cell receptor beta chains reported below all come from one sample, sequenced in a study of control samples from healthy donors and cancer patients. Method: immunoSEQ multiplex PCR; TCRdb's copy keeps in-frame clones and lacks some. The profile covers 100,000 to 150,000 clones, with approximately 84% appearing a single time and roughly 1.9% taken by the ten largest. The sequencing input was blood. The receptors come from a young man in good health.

The CDR3 is CAGSNSGSGNTIYF. In DNA, the CDR3 is TGTGCCGGGTCCAACAGCGGCTCTGGAAACACCATATATTTT. The chain combines TRBV2 with TRBJ1-3; D remains unclear. The CDR3 runs 14 residues. Trimming shortened V by 11 bases and J by 0 bases, and 14 bases separated the two germline ends. Per germline, CDR1 SNHLY and CDR2 FYNNEI.

The CDR3 protein is CAISFNRDRGNYGYTF. CDR3 coding DNA: TGTGCCATCAGTTTTAACCGGGACAGGGGCAACTATGGCTACACCTTC. The chain has TRBV10-3 and TRBJ1-2; 10 nucleotides match TRBD1. The V gene's germline CDR1 is ENHRY and CDR2 SYGVKD. This CDR3 comprises 16 residues. The junction had 8 bases not matched to a gene; V was cut back by 5 bases and J by 2 bases.

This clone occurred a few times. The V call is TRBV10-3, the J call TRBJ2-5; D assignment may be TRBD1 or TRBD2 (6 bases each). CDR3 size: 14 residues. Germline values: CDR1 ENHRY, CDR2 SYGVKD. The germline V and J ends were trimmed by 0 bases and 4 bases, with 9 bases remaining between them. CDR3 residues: CAISESGGGETQYF. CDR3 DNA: TGTGCCATCAGTGAGTCCGGAGGGGGAGAGACCCAGTACTTC.

Here the CDR3 reads CASSQIPGQSYEQYF. The CDR3 coding sequence is TGCGCCAGCAGCCAAATACCGGGACAGTCCTACGAGCAGTACTTC. The rearrangement uses TRBV4-1 and TRBJ2-7; 7 bases line up with TRBD1. The V gene's germline CDR1 is MGHRA and CDR2 YSYEKL. The CDR3 has 15 amino acids. Trimming cost V 2 bases and J 1 base; bases outside gene matches: 5.

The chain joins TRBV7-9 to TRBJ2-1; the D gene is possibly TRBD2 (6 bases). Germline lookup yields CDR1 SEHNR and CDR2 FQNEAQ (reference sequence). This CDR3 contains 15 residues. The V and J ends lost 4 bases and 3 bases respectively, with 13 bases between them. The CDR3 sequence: CASSSTGTLYNEQFF. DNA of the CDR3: TGTGCCAGCAGCTCGACCGGGACTCTCTACAATGAGCAGTTCTTC. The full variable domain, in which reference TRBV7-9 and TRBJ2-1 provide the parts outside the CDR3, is DTGVSQNPRHKITKRGQNVTFRCDPISEHNRLYWYRQTLGQGPEFLTYFQNEAQLEKSRLLSDRFSAERPKGSFSTLEIQRTEQGDSAMYLCASSSTGTLYNEQFFGPGTRLTVL.